This TCR beta chain was observed in a study of CD8 T cells in ankylosing spondylitis. Study-wide points: For ankylosing spondylitis blood, a TCR beta motif of about eight highly homologous variants appeared characteristic.

Deletions cut 4 bases from V and 0 bases from J, with 15 bases between. The CDR3 loop spans 16 amino acids. The V gene's germline CDR1 is SGHRS and CDR2 YFSETQ. Note on this clonotype: Its specificity is not known.

TCRdb re-derived calls from the 5' RACE reads in MiXCR, one entry per CDR3 protein. The table shows more than 600,000 distinct CDR3 sequences, with around 17% occurring only once. The receptor comes from a male donor with ankylosing spondylitis. Sequencing used blood, either unsorted or a sorted T cell fraction (not recorded which). The chain uses TRBV5-1 and TRBJ2-3; TRBD1 is a possible D gene (6 bases). The CDR3, as DNA: TGCGCCAGCAGCCCTGGACAGCTCTCTAGCACAGATACGCAGTATTTT. Amino acid sequence: CASSPGQLSSTDTQYF.